Listed here are 10 T cell receptor beta chains from one sample, sequenced in a study of preoperative IRX-2 immunotherapy in early breast cancer. The treatment here: preoperative locoregional IRX-2 cytokine immunotherapy. Clones were read by immunoSEQ multiplex PCR, and TCRdb kept only the in-frame ones, dropping some. The table records tens of thousands of clones, almost 90% of them present only once. The sample was taken from a patient treated with IRX-2 immunotherapy. These receptors were taken from a human donor with breast cancer.

The chain couples TRBV5-1 to TRBJ1-5; TRBD1 might be the D (6 bases). With 0 bases removed from V and 5 bases from J, the gap between germline ends came to 9 bases. The CDR3 length is 14 residues. Germline V gives CDR1 SGHRS, CDR2 YFSETQ. The CDR3 is CASSLEGGDQPQHF. The CDR3 DNA reads as TGCGCCAGCAGCTTGGAAGGGGGGGATCAGCCCCAGCATTTT.

This clone was detected once. The rearrangement joins TRBV18 to TRBJ2-5; 9 bases agree with TRBD1. The J segment lost 5 bases and the V segment lost 3 bases, leaving 4 bases of the junction unmatched. The CDR3 runs to 14 residues. Germline assignment: CDR1 KGHSH and CDR2 LQKENI. For the CDR3, the DNA is TGTGCCAGCTCACCGGTGGACAGGGGCGAGACCCAGTACTTC. Its protein product is CASSPVDRGETQYF.

The rearrangement joins TRBV6-5 to TRBJ2-7; a weak D match, TRBD1 (5 bases). Germline assignment: CDR1 MNHEY and CDR2 SVGAGI. The CDR3 is 15 amino acids. V lost 0 bases and J lost 2, with 11 bases in between. CDR3 DNA sequence: TGTGCCAGCAGTTACTCCCCGCAGGGCCCCTACGAGCAGTACTTC. It specifies CASSYSPQGPYEQYF.

V gene TRBV30 combines with J gene TRBJ1-6; D possibly corresponds to TRBD1 (5 bases). The length of the CDR3 is 13 residues. The germline V gene encodes CDR1 GTSNPN and CDR2 SVGIG (reference sequence). Trimming took 0 bases from V and 10 from J, leaving 10 bases between them. The CDR3 bases are TGTGCCTGGAGTGTGGGGGGTTGGTCACCCCTCCACTTT. Encoded protein: CAWSVGGWSPLHF. Together with reference TRBV30 and TRBJ1-6, the CDR3 gives the full variable domain: SQTIHQWPATLVQPVGSPLSLECTVEGTSNPNLYWYRQAAGRGLQLLFYSVGIGQISSEVPQNLSASRPQDRQFILSSKKLLLSDSGFYLCAWSVGGWSPLHFGNGTRLTVT.

This clone was observed a single time. The CDR3 DNA reads TGTGCCAGCAGTTCTCTAGCGGGAAAAGAGACCCAGTACTTC. Protein product: CASSSLAGKETQYF. The rearrangement joins TRBV2 to TRBJ2-5; 9 bases fit TRBD2. Germline values: CDR1 SNHLY, CDR2 FYNNEI. After removal of 5 bases from V and 3 bases from J, the junction contained 4 bases not matched to a gene. CDR3 length: 14 amino acids. Looking up the rest from reference TRBV2 and TRBJ2-5 gives the full variable domain: EPEVTQTPSHQVTQMGQEVILRCVPISNHLYFYWYRQILGQKVEFLVSFYNNEISEKSEIFDDQFSVERPDGSNFTLKIRSTKLEDSAMYFCASSSLAGKETQYFGPGTRLLVL.

The V gene is TRBV13, the J gene TRBJ2-1; 11 bases align to TRBD2. Per germline, CDR1 PRHDT and CDR2 FYEKMQ (reference sequence). The J segment lost 3 bases and the V segment lost 2 bases, leaving 0 bases of the junction unmatched. The CDR3 consists of 15 residues. The DNA for the CDR3 is TGTGCCAGCAGCTTAACTAGCGGGGGCTACAATGAGCAGTTCTTC. Translated: CASSLTSGGYNEQFF.

This clone appeared a single time. This chain uses TRBV10-3 with TRBJ1-3; no definite D call. V was shortened by 8 bases and J by 4 bases, with 18 bases between the two germline ends. Germline CDR1 is ENHRY and CDR2 is SYGVKD. The CDR3 is 15 amino acids. The CDR3 sequence: CAIGDDTTYGNTIYF. The CDR3 DNA sequence: TGTGCCATCGGGGATGACACAACTTACGGAAACACCATATATTTT.

The chain has TRBV7-2 and TRBJ2-1, with TRBD1 matching 7 bases. J lost 0 bases, V lost 4 bases, and 3 bases had no gene match. CDR3 length: 15 amino acids. The germline gives CDR1 SGHTA, CDR2 FQGNSA. The CDR3, as DNA: TGTGCCAGCAGCTCGGGACAGCCCTCCTACAATGAGCAGTTCTTC. It specifies CASSSGQPSYNEQFF.

This chain joins TRBV2 and TRBJ1-5; 10 bases fit TRBD1. Germline CDR1 SNHLY, CDR2 FYNNEI. This CDR3 has 14 amino acids. J gave up 4 bases and V 4 bases, and 1 base lay outside the gene matches. CDR3 in amino acids: CASSVGQGNQPQHF. The CDR3 region has the DNA TGTGCCAGCAGTGTGGGACAGGGGAATCAGCCCCAGCATTTT.

The V and J genes are TRBV28 and TRBJ1-5, with a weak D call TRBD1 (6 bases). Germline V lookup: CDR1 MDHEN, CDR2 SYDVKM. The length of the CDR3 is 14 residues. Trimming took 4 bases from V and 9 from J, leaving 16 bases between them. The CDR3 here is CASSSPDRPSPQHF. DNA for the CDR3: TGTGCCAGCAGTTCTCCCGACAGGCCCTCGCCCCAGCATTTT.